This TCR beta chain was captured by sequencing in a study of blood T cell repertoires in COVID-19. About the study: COVID-19 samples collected from the United States, Italy and Spain covered acute and convalescent phases. PBMCs, B-cell-depleted T cells, or T cells provided the cDNA or gDNA that made up the material.

Only in-frame clones appear in the TCRdb table, and some are missing; sequencing was by immunoSEQ multiplex PCR. This table has about 75,000 clones, about four fifths appearing once. This TCR came from a woman of 80 years or more with active or convalescent COVID-19. Sequencing used peripheral blood.

The CDR3 DNA follows: TGTGCCAGCAGTTACACTAGCTACGACGAGCAGTACTTC. Amino acids: CASSYTSYDEQYF. V usage is TRBV6-2 or TRBV6-3 and J usage is TRBJ2-7; a possible D gene is TRBD2 (6 bases). The CDR3 covers 13 residues. Germline V gene data show CDR1 as MNHEY and CDR2 as SVGEGT. The V end was cut by 2 bases, the J end by 5 bases, with 10 bases between.